This TCR beta chain was identified in a study of blood T cells in healthy people across ages. This clonotype occurred a few times. Its antigen remains unidentified. Donors were systemically healthy Caucasian individuals from Russia aged roughly 6 to 100 years. Every sample yielded at least 6 million isolated PBMCs. A second roughly 7 to 11 cycle PCR used barcoded and J-beta primers. In TCRdb, the 5' RACE reads were re-called with MiXCR into one record per CDR3 protein. Among 910,000 or so distinct CDR3 sequences listed, just over 50% were seen once. The CDR3 spans 18 residues. Germline CDR1 reads SNHLY; CDR2 reads FYNNEI. Deletions cut 0 bases from V and 0 bases from J, with 17 bases between. Study conclusions and caveats: Nothing was known about donor CMV status, and this possibly confounded expanded clonotype changes.

Sequenced sample: blood. The chain couples TRBV2 to TRBJ1-2; D perhaps matches TRBD1 (5 bases). The receptor was derived from a woman in her sixties in good health. DNA for the CDR3: TGTGCCAGCAGTGAAGCGCTTCTTCTGACAGAATCTAACTATGGCTACACCTTC. The encoded protein is CASSEALLLTESNYGYTF. The entire variable domain, with the rest obtained from reference TRBV2 and TRBJ1-2, is as follows: EPEVTQTPSHQVTQMGQEVILRCVPISNHLYFYWYRQILGQKVEFLVSFYNNEISEKSEIFDDQFSVERPDGSNFTLKIRSTKLEDSAMYFCASSEALLLTESNYGYTFGSGTRLTVV.